One sample yielded the 8 T cell receptor beta chains listed below, sequenced in a study of cytotoxic CD8 clonotypes in ibrutinib-treated CLL. Assay: immunoSEQ multiplex PCR; the TCRdb copy retains only in-frame clones and omits some. Found here are around 50,000 clones, 55% to 70% of them singletons; the top ten hold roughly 22%. The sample here was PBMCs, taken after 24 months of ibrutinib treatment. All receptors come from a human donor with chronic lymphocytic leukemia.

The rearrangement joins TRBV5-4 to TRBJ2-4, with D unresolved. CDR3 size: 15 residues. Germline V lookup: CDR1 SGHNT, CDR2 YYREEE (reference sequence). Between the trimmed V and J ends, which lost 0 bases and 8 bases, there was a span of 15 bases. For the CDR3, the DNA is TGTGCCAGCAGCTTGGGTGGGGTAGCTCCGGACATTCAGTACTTC. As protein: CASSLGGVAPDIQYF.

This clone was observed a handful of times. Here the CDR3 reads CASSYGTGLNYGYTF. The CDR3 region has the DNA TGCGCCAGCAGCTATGGGACAGGACTAAACTATGGCTACACCTTC. V and J are TRBV5-1 and TRBJ1-2; 8 bases are a match to TRBD1. This CDR3 spans 15 amino acids. Germline V gene lookup returns CDR1 SGHRS and CDR2 YFSETQ. Trimming at V came to 3 bases and at J to 2 bases, leaving 6 bases not matched to a gene.

The chain couples TRBV28 to TRBJ1-2; possible D gene TRBD1, 6 bases. V lost 7 bases and J 4 bases, leaving 10 bases between the germline ends. The CDR3 sequence is 12 residues long. From germline, CDR1 is MDHEN and CDR2 SYDVKM. This chain's CDR3 is CASMGGSYGYTF. CDR3 DNA: TGTGCCAGCATGGGGGGCTCCTATGGCTACACCTTC.

This clone has only a few counts. The V gene is TRBV5-1, the J gene TRBJ1-5, with 8 bases lining up with TRBD1. This CDR3 is built from 20 residues. Germline assignment: CDR1 SGHRS and CDR2 YFSETQ. V lost 4 bases, J lost 2 bases, and 20 bases stayed unmatched. The DNA for the CDR3 is TGCGCCAGCAGCCCGGCGGGTGGACAGGGTAGAGTCTTTGGCAATCAGCCCCAGCATTTT. Translation: CASSPAGGQGRVFGNQPQHF.

In its sample, this clone was seen many times. The chain uses TRBV14 and TRBJ1-1, with D tentatively TRBD1 (6 bases). CDR1 SGHDN and CDR2 FVKESK come from the germline V gene. The CDR3 sequence is 13 residues long. V lost 4 bases, J lost 9 bases, and 15 bases lay in between. The CDR3, as DNA: TGTGCCAGCAGCCCAAGGGGGGCCTGGAAAGCTTTCTTT. Its protein product is CASSPRGAWKAFF.

This clone was seen just once. This chain links TRBV4-1 with TRBJ1-1; 7 nucleotides line up with TRBD1. The CDR3 is 14 residues long. V shed 4 bases, J shed 5 bases, and the junction held 7 bases outside the gene matches. Germline V gives CDR1 MGHRA, CDR2 YSYEKL. CDR3 sequence (DNA): TGCGCCAGCAGCCGGTACAGGGGTGTAACTGAAGCTTTCTTT. Residues: CASSRYRGVTEAFF.

Relative to its sample, this clone is medium-sized. The V call is TRBV6-5, the J call TRBJ1-5, with TRBD1 matching 9 bases. This CDR3 is built from 13 residues. Germline V gene data show CDR1 as MNHEY and CDR2 as SVGAGI. Unmatched junction bases numbered 7, after V lost 6 bases and J lost 10 bases. The CDR3, as DNA: TGTGCCAGCAGCTGGGGACAGGGAGGACCCCAGCATTTT. Residues: CASSWGQGGPQHF.

This rearrangement joins TRBV5-4 to TRBJ2-7; D is perhaps TRBD2 (6 bases). CDR1 and CDR2 from the germline V gene are SGHNT and YYREEE (reference sequence). The CDR3 has 15 residues. The V and J ends lost 2 bases and 4 bases respectively, with 16 bases between them. CDR3 in amino acids: CASSLTRLVDYEQYF. CDR3 DNA sequence: TGTGCCAGCAGCTTAACGAGACTAGTAGATTACGAGCAGTACTTC.